The 13 T cell receptor beta chains in this list originate from one sample, sequenced in a study of blood T cells in healthy people across ages. Through a sample-barcoded 5' primer and a J-beta primer mix, a second PCR was run for about 6 to 12 cycles. TCRdb processed the 5' RACE reads anew with MiXCR; each CDR3 protein has one entry. Of around 700,000 distinct CDR3 sequences in the sample, approximately 25% were seen once. The same sample was also studied in work on T cells of mothers and their children.

Sequencing input: blood. The source of these receptors is a boy under 18 in good health.

The chain has TRBV7-2 and TRBJ2-2, with a weak D call TRBD2 (5 bases). Per the germline V gene, CDR1 is SGHTA and CDR2 is FQGNSA. The CDR3 totals 15 residues. V lost 2 bases and J 6 bases, leaving 13 bases between the germline ends. The CDR3, as DNA: TGTGCCAGCAGCTTATCACGTGGTAGCGCCGGGGAGCTGTTTTTT. It codes for CASSLSRGSAGELFF.

The gene calls are TRBV29-1 and TRBJ1-1, with no clear D. The CDR3 has 10 residues. Trimming shortened V by 5 bases and J by 6 bases, and 7 bases separated the two germline ends. Germline loops: CDR1 SQVTM, CDR2 ANQGSEA. CDR3 DNA sequence: TGCAGCGTTTTTGTCGCTGAAGCTTTCTTT. Translated: CSVFVAEAFF.

A note on this clonotype: One end of the junction varies from germline; a read error may be responsible. The chain couples TRBV27 to TRBJ2-5; D possibly corresponds to TRBD1 (6 bases). The J call is doubtful: the DNA matches TRBJ2-1 better. The germline CDR1 and CDR2 sequences are MNHEY and SMNVEV (reference sequence). The CDR3 totals 14 residues. CDR3 protein: CASRYRDGVNEQFF. DNA for the CDR3: TGCGCCAGCAGATACAGGGACGGCGTCAATGAGCAGTTCTTC.

In nucleotides, the CDR3 is TGCAGCGTTGTGTCCGGGAATGAGCAGTTCTTC. Its protein is CSVVSGNEQFF. This chain connects TRBV29-1 to TRBJ2-7; D is undetermined. The J call is in doubt because the DNA end fits TRBJ2-1 better. From germline, CDR1 is SQVTM and CDR2 ANQGSEA. The CDR3 is made up of 11 amino acids.

The chain couples TRBV25-1 to TRBJ2-5; no reliable D call. Germline V gene lookup returns CDR1 MGHDK and CDR2 SYGVNS. The CDR3 sequence is 12 residues long. With 3 bases removed from V and 5 bases from J, the gap between germline ends came to 7 bases. The CDR3 coding sequence is TGTGCCAGCAGTGATTATGGGGAGACCCAGTACTTC. As protein: CASSDYGETQYF.

In its sample, this clonotype was seen a few times. The gene calls are TRBV19 and TRBJ2-5, with D maybe TRBD1 (6 bases). Germline loops: CDR1 LNHDA, CDR2 SQIVND (reference sequence). The CDR3 contains 14 residues. V dropped 3 bases and J dropped 2 bases, with 10 bases sitting between them. This CDR3 reads CASSMGAAQETQYF. CDR3 in DNA: TGTGCCAGTAGTATGGGGGCGGCGCAAGAGACCCAGTACTTC.

Turning to this clonotype: The junction differs from germline at one of its ends, possibly a read error. V usage is TRBV7-7 and J usage is TRBJ2-5, with 11 bases aligning to TRBD2. Germline CDR1 is SSHAT and CDR2 is FNYEAQ (reference sequence). CDR3 length: 15 amino acids. The CDR3 loop reads CASSMTSGTQETQYF. CDR3 sequence (DNA): TGTGCTAGCAGCATGACTAGCGGGACTCAAGAGACCCAGTACTTC.

The chain joins TRBV29-1 to TRBJ1-4; D call uncertain. The V gene's germline CDR1 is SQVTM and CDR2 ANQGSEA. The V end lost 5 bases, the J end lost 0 bases, and 22 bases lay between the germline ends. The CDR3 runs to 18 residues. CDR3 sequence: CSVRSPKTRSATNEKLFF. CDR3 nucleotide sequence: TGCAGCGTTAGATCCCCCAAGACACGTTCCGCAACTAATGAAAAACTGTTTTTT.

This chain uses TRBV20-1 with TRBJ2-5; TRBD2 is a possible D gene (6 bases). The closer fit of TRBJ2-7 to the DNA end suggests the J call may be wrong. CDR3 length: 14 amino acids. Germline CDR1 and CDR2: DFQATT and SNEGSKA (reference sequence). CDR3 in amino acids: CSARRAAGTYEQYF. DNA of the CDR3: TGCAGTGCTAGAAGGGCGGCGGGAACCTACGAGCAGTACTTC.

The chain is built from TRBV9 and TRBJ2-5; 12 nucleotides align to TRBD2. Germline V gene sequence: CDR1 SGDLS, CDR2 YYNGEE. The CDR3 totals 16 residues. V lost 0 bases and J lost 4; bases outside the gene matches: 4. CDR3 sequence reads: CASSVAWTSGTETQYF. CDR3 DNA sequence: TGTGCCAGCAGCGTAGCGTGGACTAGCGGGACAGAGACCCAGTACTTC.

In its sample, this clonotype was seen a few times. The chain employs TRBV2 and TRBJ1-5; 10 bases match TRBD1. This CDR3 comprises 15 residues. V trimming: 5 bases; J trimming: 4 bases; junction bases outside the gene matches: 5. Germline V lookup: CDR1 SNHLY, CDR2 FYNNEI. The CDR3 bases are TGTGCCAGCAGTTCAGGGACAGGGGAAAATCAGCCCCAGCATTTT. This codes for CASSSGTGENQPQHF. Combining the CDR3 with reference TRBV2 and TRBJ1-5 gives the whole variable domain EPEVTQTPSHQVTQMGQEVILRCVPISNHLYFYWYRQILGQKVEFLVSFYNNEISEKSEIFDDQFSVERPDGSNFTLKIRSTKLEDSAMYFCASSSGTGENQPQHFGDGTRLSIL.

Only a few counts were recorded for this clonotype. The V and J genes are TRBV7-9 and TRBJ2-3; tentative D call: TRBD1 (5 bases). Germline lookup yields CDR1 SEHNR and CDR2 FQNEAQ (reference sequence). This CDR3 has 16 amino acids. Trimming pared 1 base from V and 4 bases from J, leaving 15 bases between. CDR3 residues: CASSLGGVRAPDTQYF. DNA of the CDR3: TGTGCCAGCAGCTTAGGCGGAGTCAGGGCCCCAGATACGCAGTATTTT.

On this clonotype itself: The junction and the germline gene differ at one end; a read error may be behind it. This chain uses TRBV5-6 with TRBJ2-5; 7 bases agree with TRBD1. The CDR3 spans 13 residues. Germline V gives CDR1 SGHDT, CDR2 YYEEEE. This CDR3 reads CASSLTGEETQHF. DNA for the CDR3: TGTGCCAGCAGCTTGACAGGGGAAGAGACCCAGCACTTC.